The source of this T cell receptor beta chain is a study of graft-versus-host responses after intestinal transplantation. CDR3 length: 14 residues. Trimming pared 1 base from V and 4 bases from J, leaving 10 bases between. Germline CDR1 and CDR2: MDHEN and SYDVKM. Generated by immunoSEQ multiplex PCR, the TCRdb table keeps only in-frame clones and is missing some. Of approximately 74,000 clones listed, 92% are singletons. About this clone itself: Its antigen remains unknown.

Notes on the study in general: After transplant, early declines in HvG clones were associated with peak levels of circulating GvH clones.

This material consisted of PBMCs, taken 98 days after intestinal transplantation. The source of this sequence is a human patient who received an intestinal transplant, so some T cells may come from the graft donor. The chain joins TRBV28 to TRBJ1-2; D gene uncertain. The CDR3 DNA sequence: TGTGCCAGCAGTTTATTTACAGATCCCTATGGCTACACCTTC. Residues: CASSLFTDPYGYTF.